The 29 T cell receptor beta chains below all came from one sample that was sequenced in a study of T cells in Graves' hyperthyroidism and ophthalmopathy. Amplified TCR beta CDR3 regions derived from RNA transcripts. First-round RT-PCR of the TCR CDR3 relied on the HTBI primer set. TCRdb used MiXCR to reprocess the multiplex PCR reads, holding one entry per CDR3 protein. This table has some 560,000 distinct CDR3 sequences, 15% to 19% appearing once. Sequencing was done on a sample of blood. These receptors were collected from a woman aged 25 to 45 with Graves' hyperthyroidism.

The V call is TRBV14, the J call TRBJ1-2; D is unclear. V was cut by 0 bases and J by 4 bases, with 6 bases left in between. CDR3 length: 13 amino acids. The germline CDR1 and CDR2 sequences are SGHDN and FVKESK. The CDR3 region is CASSQEYVYGYTF. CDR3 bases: TGTGCCAGCAGCCAAGAATATGTCTATGGCTACACCTTC.

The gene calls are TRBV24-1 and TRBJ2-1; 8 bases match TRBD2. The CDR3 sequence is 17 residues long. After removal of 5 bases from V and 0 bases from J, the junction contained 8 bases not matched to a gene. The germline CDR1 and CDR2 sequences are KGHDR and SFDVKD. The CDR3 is CATSGLAGKSSYNEQFF. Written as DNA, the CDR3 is TGTGCCACCAGTGGCTTAGCGGGAAAGAGCTCCTACAATGAGCAGTTCTTC.

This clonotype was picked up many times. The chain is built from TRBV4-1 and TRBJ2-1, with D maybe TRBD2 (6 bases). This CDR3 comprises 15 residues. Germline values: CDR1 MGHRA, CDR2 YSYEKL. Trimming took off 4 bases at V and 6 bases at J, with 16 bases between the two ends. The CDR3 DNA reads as TGCGCCAGCAGCCGGACCGGGACTTCGGGCAATGAGCAGTTCTTC. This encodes CASSRTGTSGNEQFF.

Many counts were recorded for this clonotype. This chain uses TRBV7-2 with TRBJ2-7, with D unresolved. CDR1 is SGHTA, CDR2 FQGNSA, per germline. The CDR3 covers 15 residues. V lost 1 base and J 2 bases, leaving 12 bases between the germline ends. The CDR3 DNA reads TGTGCCAGCAGCTTAGGGTTTCAGTCTGCCTACGAGCAGTACTTC. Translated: CASSLGFQSAYEQYF.

This CDR3 is CASSYSTETGEFF. The CDR3, as DNA: TGTGCCAGCAGTTACTCGACGGAAACAGGCGAGTTCTTC. The chain recombines TRBV6-5 with TRBJ2-1; tentatively, D is TRBD1 (5 bases). The germline V gene has CDR1 MNHEY and CDR2 SVGAGI. V lost 0 bases to trimming and J lost 14 bases, with 14 bases between them. The CDR3 is made up of 13 amino acids.

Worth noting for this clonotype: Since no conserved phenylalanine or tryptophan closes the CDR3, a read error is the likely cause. CDR3 sequence: CASSYRAGTGMYEQYS. In DNA form, the CDR3 reads TGTGCCAGCAGTTACCGCGCCGGGACAGGGATGTACGAGCAGTACTCC. The chain uses TRBV6-2 or TRBV6-3 and TRBJ2-7; TRBD1 agrees at 9 bases. CDR1 and CDR2 (germline): MNHEY, SVGEGT. This CDR3 spans 16 amino acids. J was trimmed by 4 bases and V by 2 bases; bases with no gene match: 9.

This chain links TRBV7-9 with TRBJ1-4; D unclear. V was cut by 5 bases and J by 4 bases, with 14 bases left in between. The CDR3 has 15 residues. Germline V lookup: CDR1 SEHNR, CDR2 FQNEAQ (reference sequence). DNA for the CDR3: TGTGCCAGCAGCCCTGACGGAGACTATAATGAAAAACTGTTTTTT. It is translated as CASSPDGDYNEKLFF.

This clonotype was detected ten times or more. CDR3 bases: TGTGCCAGCAGTTTTTATGGGACAGCCTCTGGAAACACCATATATTTT. Protein: CASSFYGTASGNTIYF. The chain carries TRBV12-3 or TRBV12-4 and TRBJ1-3, with 7 nucleotides matching TRBD1. The CDR3 has 16 amino acids. V lost 3 bases to trimming and J lost 0 bases; unmatched junction nucleotides: 5.

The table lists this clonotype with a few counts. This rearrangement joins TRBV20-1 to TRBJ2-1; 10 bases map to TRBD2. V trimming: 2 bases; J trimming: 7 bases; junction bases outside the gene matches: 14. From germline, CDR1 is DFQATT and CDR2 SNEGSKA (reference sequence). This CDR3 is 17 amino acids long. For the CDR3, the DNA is TGCAGTGCTAGACACCGAGCGGGAGGGCCTAATCTGAATGAGCAGTTCTTC. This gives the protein CSARHRAGGPNLNEQFF.

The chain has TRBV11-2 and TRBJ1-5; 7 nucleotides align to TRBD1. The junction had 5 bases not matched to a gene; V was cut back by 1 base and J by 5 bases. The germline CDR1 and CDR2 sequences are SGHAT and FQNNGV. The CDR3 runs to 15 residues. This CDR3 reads CASSLGTGVHQPQHF. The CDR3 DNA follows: TGTGCCAGCAGCTTAGGCACAGGGGTTCATCAGCCCCAGCATTTT.

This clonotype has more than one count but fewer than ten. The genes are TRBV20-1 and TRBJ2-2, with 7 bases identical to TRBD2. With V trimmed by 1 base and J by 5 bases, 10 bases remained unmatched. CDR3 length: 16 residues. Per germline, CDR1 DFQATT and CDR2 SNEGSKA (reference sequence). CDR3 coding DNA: TGCAGTGCTAGAGTTCCCGGCGGGAGTGAAACCGGGGAGCTGTTTTTT. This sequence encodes CSARVPGGSETGELFF.

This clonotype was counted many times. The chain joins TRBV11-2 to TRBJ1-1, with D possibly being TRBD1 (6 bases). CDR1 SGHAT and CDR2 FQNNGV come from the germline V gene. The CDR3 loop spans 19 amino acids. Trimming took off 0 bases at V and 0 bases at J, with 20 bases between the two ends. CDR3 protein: CASSLDVGQWSYMNTEAFF. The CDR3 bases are TGTGCCAGCAGCTTAGATGTCGGACAGTGGTCTTACATGAACACTGAAGCTTTCTTT.

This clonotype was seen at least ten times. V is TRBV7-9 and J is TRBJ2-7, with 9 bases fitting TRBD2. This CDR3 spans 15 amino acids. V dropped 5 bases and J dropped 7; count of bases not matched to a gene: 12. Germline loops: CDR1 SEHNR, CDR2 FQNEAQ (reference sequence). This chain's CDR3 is CASSPIAGVSREQYF. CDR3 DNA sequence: TGTGCCAGCAGCCCGATAGCGGGAGTTTCTCGGGAGCAGTACTTC.

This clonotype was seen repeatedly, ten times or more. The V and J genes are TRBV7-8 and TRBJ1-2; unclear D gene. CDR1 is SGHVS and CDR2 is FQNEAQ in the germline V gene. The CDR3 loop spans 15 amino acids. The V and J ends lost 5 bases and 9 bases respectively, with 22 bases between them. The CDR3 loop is CASSHPGNYQASYTF. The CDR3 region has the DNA TGTGCCAGCAGCCACCCCGGCAATTATCAGGCGAGCTACACCTTC.

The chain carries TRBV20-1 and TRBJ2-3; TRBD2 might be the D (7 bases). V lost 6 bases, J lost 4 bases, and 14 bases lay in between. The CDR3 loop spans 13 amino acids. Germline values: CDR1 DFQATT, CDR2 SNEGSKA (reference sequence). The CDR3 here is CSASGGWADTQYF. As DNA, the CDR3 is TGCAGTGCCTCGGGGGGCTGGGCAGATACGCAGTATTTT.

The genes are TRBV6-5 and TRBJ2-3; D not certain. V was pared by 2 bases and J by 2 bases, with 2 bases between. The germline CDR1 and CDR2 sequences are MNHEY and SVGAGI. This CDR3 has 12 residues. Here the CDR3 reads CASSYPTDTQYF. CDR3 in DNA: TGTGCCAGCAGTTACCCCACAGATACGCAGTATTTT.

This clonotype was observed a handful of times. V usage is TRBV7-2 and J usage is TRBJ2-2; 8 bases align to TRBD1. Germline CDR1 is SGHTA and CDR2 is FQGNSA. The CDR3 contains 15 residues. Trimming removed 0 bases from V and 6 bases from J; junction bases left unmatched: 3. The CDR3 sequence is CASSLARGLAGELFF. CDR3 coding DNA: TGTGCCAGCAGCTTAGCCAGGGGGCTTGCCGGGGAGCTGTTTTTT.

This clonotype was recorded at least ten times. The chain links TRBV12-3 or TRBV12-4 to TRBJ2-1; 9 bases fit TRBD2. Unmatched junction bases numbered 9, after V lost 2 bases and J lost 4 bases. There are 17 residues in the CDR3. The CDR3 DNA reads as TGTGCCAGCAGTTTACGTTCGGGACTAGCCGAATACAATGAGCAGTTCTTC. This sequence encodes CASSLRSGLAEYNEQFF.

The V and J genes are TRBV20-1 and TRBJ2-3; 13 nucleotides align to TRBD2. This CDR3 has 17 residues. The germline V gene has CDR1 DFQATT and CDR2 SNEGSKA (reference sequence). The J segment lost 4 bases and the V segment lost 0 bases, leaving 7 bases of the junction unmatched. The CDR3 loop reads CSARDPRTSGSSDTQYF. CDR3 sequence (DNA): TGCAGTGCTAGAGATCCTCGGACTAGCGGGAGTTCAGATACGCAGTATTTT.

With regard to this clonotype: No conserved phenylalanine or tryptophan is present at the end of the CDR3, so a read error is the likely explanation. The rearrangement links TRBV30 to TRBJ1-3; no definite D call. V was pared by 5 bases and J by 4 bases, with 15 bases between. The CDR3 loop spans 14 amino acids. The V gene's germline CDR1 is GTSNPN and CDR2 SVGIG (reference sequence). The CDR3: CAWGKGLLGNTIYL. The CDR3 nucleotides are TGTGCCTGGGGAAAGGGCCTGCTAGGAAACACCATATATCTT.

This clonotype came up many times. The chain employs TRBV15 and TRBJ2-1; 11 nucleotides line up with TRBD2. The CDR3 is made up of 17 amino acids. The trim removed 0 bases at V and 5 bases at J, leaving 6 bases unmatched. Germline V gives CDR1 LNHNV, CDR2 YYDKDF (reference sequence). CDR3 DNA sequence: TGTGCCACCAGCAGAGATCGGGGACTAGCGGTGGACAATGAGCAGTTCTTC. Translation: CATSRDRGLAVDNEQFF.

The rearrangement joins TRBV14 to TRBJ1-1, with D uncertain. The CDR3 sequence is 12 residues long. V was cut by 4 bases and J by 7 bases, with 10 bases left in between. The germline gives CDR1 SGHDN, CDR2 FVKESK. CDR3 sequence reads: CASSPGGREAFF. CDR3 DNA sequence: TGTGCCAGCAGCCCTGGCGGCCGTGAAGCTTTCTTT.

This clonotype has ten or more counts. CDR3 coding DNA: TGCAGTGCTTTTGCGGGAGCCGAGCAGTTCTTC. Translation: CSAFAGAEQFF. The chain combines TRBV20-1 with TRBJ2-1; 7 nucleotides agree with TRBD2. The junction had 5 bases not matched to a gene; V was cut back by 5 bases and J by 10 bases. The germline V gene encodes CDR1 DFQATT and CDR2 SNEGSKA (reference sequence). This CDR3 spans 11 amino acids.

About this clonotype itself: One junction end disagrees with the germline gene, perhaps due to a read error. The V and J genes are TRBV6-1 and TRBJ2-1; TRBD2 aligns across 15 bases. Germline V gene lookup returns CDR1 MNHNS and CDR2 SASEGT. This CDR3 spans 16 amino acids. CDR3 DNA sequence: TGTGCCAGCAGGGAAGGACTAGCGGGAGGGCCCAATGAGCAGTTCTTC. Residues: CASREGLAGGPNEQFF.

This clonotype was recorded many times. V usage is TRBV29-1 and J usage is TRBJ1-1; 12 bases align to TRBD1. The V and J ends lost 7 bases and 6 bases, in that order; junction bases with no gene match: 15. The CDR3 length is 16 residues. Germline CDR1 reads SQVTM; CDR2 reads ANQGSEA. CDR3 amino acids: CSACRDRGLTSSEAFF. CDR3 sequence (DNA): TGCAGCGCTTGCCGGGACAGGGGGCTCACTTCCTCTGAAGCTTTCTTT.

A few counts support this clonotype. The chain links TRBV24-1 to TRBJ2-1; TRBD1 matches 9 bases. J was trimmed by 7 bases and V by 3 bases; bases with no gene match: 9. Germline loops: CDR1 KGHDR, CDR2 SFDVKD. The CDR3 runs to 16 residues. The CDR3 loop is CATSDITGTGKNEQFF. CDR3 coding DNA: TGTGCCACCAGTGATATTACCGGGACAGGGAAAAATGAGCAGTTCTTC.

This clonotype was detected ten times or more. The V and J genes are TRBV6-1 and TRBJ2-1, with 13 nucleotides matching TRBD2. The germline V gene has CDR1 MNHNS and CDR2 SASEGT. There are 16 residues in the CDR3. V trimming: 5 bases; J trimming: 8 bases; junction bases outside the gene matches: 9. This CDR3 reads CASSYLGLAGADEQFF. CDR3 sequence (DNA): TGTGCCAGCAGTTACCTTGGACTAGCGGGAGCTGATGAGCAGTTCTTC.

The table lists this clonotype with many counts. The CDR3 protein is CASSLEMRTRRETQYF. CDR3 sequence (DNA): TGTGCCAGCAGCTTAGAGATGCGGACTAGAAGGGAGACCCAGTACTTC. The chain employs TRBV11-2 and TRBJ2-5; 7 bases map to TRBD2. Germline trimming cut 0 bases from V and 5 bases from J; bases unmatched to any gene: 9. CDR3 length: 16 amino acids. Germline values: CDR1 SGHAT, CDR2 FQNNGV.

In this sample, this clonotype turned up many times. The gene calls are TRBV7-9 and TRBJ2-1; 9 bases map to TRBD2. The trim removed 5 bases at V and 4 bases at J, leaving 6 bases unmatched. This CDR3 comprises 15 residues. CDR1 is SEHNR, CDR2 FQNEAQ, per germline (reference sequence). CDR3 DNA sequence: TGTGCCAGCAGCGCCTGGCGGGAGGGATACAATGAGCAGTTCTTC. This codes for CASSAWREGYNEQFF.